Below are 22 T cell receptor beta chains sequenced from a single sample in a study of human T cells and chemical hapten exposure. TCRdb processed the RACE reads anew with MiXCR; each CDR3 protein has one entry. The repertoire includes around 100,000 distinct CDR3 sequences, approximately 11% of them detected once, and under 4.5% sits in the top ten. Time point described: patch test 1, 2 weeks after DPC sensitization. Specified treatment: therapeutic diphenylcyclopropenone sensitization with weekly scalp DPC. This specimen consisted of whole blood, obtained in connection with sensitization to the hapten diphenylcyclopropenone (DPC). These receptors originate from a middle-aged woman with alopecia areata. Some clones in this sample may be carry-over from other donors' samples.

In its sample, this clonotype was seen a few times. The V call is TRBV2, the J call TRBJ2-7, with 10 bases that match TRBD1. The CDR3 has 15 amino acids. Per germline, CDR1 SNHLY and CDR2 FYNNEI. The trim removed 1 base at V and 4 bases at J, leaving 4 bases unmatched. CDR3 coding DNA: TGTGCCAGCAGTGAAGATGGGACAGGGGAGTACGAGCAGTACTTC. It specifies CASSEDGTGEYEQYF.

This clonotype was counted ten times or more. The J gene is TRBJ2-5, the V gene TRBV27; 10 bases match TRBD2. This CDR3 is built from 19 residues. V lost 5 bases, J lost 2 bases, and 17 bases stayed unmatched. The germline V gene has CDR1 MNHEY and CDR2 SMNVEV (reference sequence). For the CDR3, the DNA is TGTGCCAGCAGTCCGAGGGGGCCTACTAGCGGGGCTATTCAAGAGACCCAGTACTTC. It encodes CASSPRGPTSGAIQETQYF.

This clonotype was seen at least ten times. This sequence joins TRBV9 and TRBJ2-2; 8 nucleotides align to TRBD2. The CDR3 runs to 15 residues. Germline V CDR1 and CDR2: SGDLS, YYNGEE. After removal of 6 bases from V and 2 bases from J, the junction contained 6 bases not matched to a gene. This CDR3 is CASTGAGGNTGELFF. The CDR3, as DNA: TGTGCCAGCACAGGGGCGGGAGGCAACACCGGGGAGCTGTTTTTT.

Ten or more counts support this clonotype. The V call is TRBV7-9, the J call TRBJ1-5; 7 nucleotides agree with TRBD1. CDR1 and CDR2 from the germline V gene are SEHNR and FQNEAQ (reference sequence). V lost 8 bases to trimming and J lost 6 bases; unmatched junction nucleotides: 7. CDR3 length: 13 amino acids. The DNA for the CDR3 is TGTGCCAGCGGAGAACAGGGGAGTCAGCCCCAGCATTTT. The encoded protein is CASGEQGSQPQHF.

The chain carries TRBV19 and TRBJ2-1; TRBD2 matches at 9 bases. The trim removed 6 bases at V and 4 bases at J, leaving 7 bases unmatched. There are 15 residues in the CDR3. Germline V lookup: CDR1 LNHDA, CDR2 SQIVND (reference sequence). As DNA, the CDR3 is TGTGCCAGTAGAAAAGCGGGAGGAGGTTACAATGAGCAGTTCTTC. Translation: CASRKAGGGYNEQFF.

The chain links TRBV24-1 to TRBJ1-3; D might be TRBD1 (6 bases). CDR3 size: 15 residues. Deletions cut 4 bases from V and 3 bases from J, with 12 bases between. Germline V gene lookup returns CDR1 KGHDR and CDR2 SFDVKD. CDR3 coding DNA: TGTGCCACCAGTGAGGCGACAGGACATGGAAACACCATATATTTT. It specifies CATSEATGHGNTIYF.

A few counts support this clonotype. The chain uses TRBV18 and TRBJ2-1, with 10 bases aligning to TRBD1. Per germline, CDR1 KGHSH and CDR2 LQKENI. The CDR3 has 12 amino acids. With V trimmed by 10 bases and J by 6 bases, 3 bases remained unmatched. The CDR3 loop is CANGQGGNEQFF. CDR3 bases: TGTGCCAACGGACAGGGGGGCAATGAGCAGTTCTTC. Drawing the rest from reference TRBV18 and TRBJ2-1, the complete variable domain is NAGVMQNPRHLVRRRGQEARLRCSPMKGHSHVYWYRQLPEEGLKFMVYLQKENIIDESGMPKERFSAEFPKEGPSILRIQQVVRGDSAAYFCANGQGGNEQFFGPGTRLTVL.

A note on this clonotype: This clone may be a read error of a much larger clone one base away. This sequence joins TRBV5-1 and TRBJ1-1, with D unclear. Germline values: CDR1 SGHRS, CDR2 YFSETQ. This CDR3 spans 14 amino acids. The CDR3 spells CAGSLAGMNTEAFF. Here the CDR3 DNA reads TGCGCCGGCAGCTTGGCGGGTATGAACACTGAAGCTTTCTTT.

The genes are TRBV7-2 and TRBJ1-6, with D perhaps matching TRBD1 (6 bases). V was clipped by 3 bases and J by 7 bases, with 10 bases between them. Germline lookup yields CDR1 SGHTA and CDR2 FQGNSA. The CDR3 runs 14 residues. CDR3 DNA: TGTGCCAGCAGCTTCCGACAGGAGAATTCACCCCTCCACTTT. As protein: CASSFRQENSPLHF. The full variable domain, in which reference TRBV7-2 and TRBJ1-6 provide the parts outside the CDR3, is GAGVSQSPSNKVTEKGKDVELRCDPISGHTALYWYRQSLGQGLEFLIYFQGNSAPDKSGLPSDRFSAERTGGSVSTLTIQRTQQEDSAVYLCASSFRQENSPLHFGNGTRLTVT.

This clonotype was observed once. The gene calls are TRBV7-9 and TRBJ1-2; a weak D match, TRBD1 (5 bases). CDR1 is SEHNR, CDR2 FQNEAQ, per germline (reference sequence). Trimming shortened V by 3 bases and J by 2 bases, and 10 bases separated the two germline ends. The CDR3 runs to 14 residues. CDR3 sequence: CASSFGWGNYGYTF. In DNA, the CDR3 is TGTGCCAGCAGCTTTGGTTGGGGCAACTATGGCTACACCTTC.

CDR3 sequence reads: CASSQDGKLAAFF. CDR3 in DNA: TGTGCCAGCAGCCAAGACGGCAAATTAGCGGCTTTCTTT. The rearrangement links TRBV3-1 to TRBJ1-1; D not resolved. The CDR3 consists of 13 residues. CDR1 LGHDT and CDR2 YNNKEL come from the germline V gene (reference sequence). The germline V and J ends were trimmed by 0 bases and 11 bases, with 13 bases remaining between them.

The chain combines TRBV11-2 with TRBJ2-1; 10 bases fit TRBD2. Germline V lookup: CDR1 SGHAT, CDR2 FQNNGV. The CDR3 is 15 residues long. Trimming cost V 5 bases and J 10 bases; bases outside gene matches: 11. The CDR3 DNA reads as TGTGCCAGCAGCAGAGGGACTAGCGAGGGTTCGGAGCAGTTCTTC. Translation gives CASSRGTSEGSEQFF.

This clonotype was found many times. The chain employs TRBV6-5 and TRBJ2-2; the D gene could be TRBD1 or TRBD2 (5 bases each). The V end was cut by 5 bases, the J end by 7 bases, with 11 bases between. This CDR3 contains 13 residues. Germline CDR1 and CDR2: MNHEY and SVGAGI. In DNA form, the CDR3 reads TGTGCCAGCAGTCTCCTGGGGGTCGGGGAGCTGTTTTTT. As protein: CASSLLGVGELFF.

The chain uses TRBV7-2 and TRBJ2-6, with D possibly matching TRBD1 (6 bases). The length of the CDR3 is 18 residues. Germline V gene sequence: CDR1 SGHTA, CDR2 FQGNSA. V lost 5 bases and J 2 bases, leaving 19 bases between the germline ends. The CDR3 sequence is CASSLQGPGDPGANVLTF. CDR3 DNA: TGTGCCAGCAGCCTTCAGGGACCAGGGGACCCTGGGGCCAACGTCCTGACTTTC.

Comments on this clonotype: This sequence may be a read error, since a much larger clone differs from it by one base. This chain joins TRBV7-2 and TRBJ2-5; 8 bases fit TRBD2. Germline CDR1 is SGHTA and CDR2 is FQGNSA. This CDR3 contains 15 residues. CDR3 region: CASSLALHGGETQHF. CDR3 DNA: TGTGCCAGCAGCTTAGCTTTGCACGGGGGGGAGACCCAGCACTTC.

The chain links TRBV19 to TRBJ2-3; D is unresolved. Deletions cut 5 bases from V and 2 bases from J, with 8 bases between. Germline CDR1 LNHDA, CDR2 SQIVND (reference sequence). The CDR3 length is 13 residues. Here the CDR3 reads CASSLQYTDTQYF. For the CDR3, the DNA is TGTGCCAGTAGTCTACAGTACACAGATACGCAGTATTTT.

This clonotype was observed at least ten times. The chain carries TRBV7-3 and TRBJ1-1; D is possibly TRBD1 (5 bases). Trimming removed 4 bases from V and 9 bases from J, with 12 bases in between. This CDR3 has 12 residues. CDR1 is SGHTA and CDR2 is FQGTGA in the germline V gene. The CDR3 DNA follows: TGTGCCAGCAGCTCTCTGGGGACCAAAGCTTTCTTT. It is translated as CASSSLGTKAFF.

The rearrangement joins TRBV20-1 to TRBJ2-1; no reliable D call. Germline CDR1 is DFQATT and CDR2 is SNEGSKA (reference sequence). The CDR3 runs to 13 residues. V shed 3 bases and J shed 7 bases, with 13 bases lying between them. CDR3 sequence (DNA): TGCAGTGCTAGCGGACCCACTGGGAATGAGCAGTTCTTC. Translated, it gives CSASGPTGNEQFF.

This clonotype was recorded many times. The J gene is TRBJ1-2, the V gene TRBV29-1, with D tentatively TRBD1 (5 bases). Germline values: CDR1 SQVTM, CDR2 ANQGSEA. This CDR3 comprises 13 residues. With 0 bases removed from V and 8 bases from J, the gap between germline ends came to 13 bases. The CDR3 sequence: CSVEDRRQTGYTF. The CDR3 DNA follows: TGCAGCGTTGAAGATCGGAGACAGACAGGCTACACCTTC.

The chain combines TRBV20-1 with TRBJ1-3, with 7 positions matching TRBD1. V shed 1 base, J shed 0 bases, and the junction held 3 bases outside the gene matches. Germline CDR1 DFQATT, CDR2 SNEGSKA (reference sequence). The length of the CDR3 is 15 residues. CDR3 coding DNA: TGCAGTGCTAGAGCCGGGACAGACTCTGGAAACACCATATATTTT. Translated, it gives CSARAGTDSGNTIYF.

V usage is TRBV5-1 and J usage is TRBJ2-2; no clear D gene. CDR1 SGHRS and CDR2 YFSETQ come from the germline V gene. The V end was cut by 4 bases, the J end by 2 bases, with 15 bases between. The CDR3 has 16 amino acids. CDR3 DNA: TGCGCCAGCAGCCCCCTCCCCCGAAGCAACACCGGGGAGCTGTTTTTT. Translating gives CASSPLPRSNTGELFF.

This clonotype was counted between two and nine times. The chain is built from TRBV29-1 and TRBJ2-3, with D possibly matching TRBD2 (6 bases). Germline assignment: CDR1 SQVTM and CDR2 ANQGSEA. Trimming took 4 bases from V and 0 from J, leaving 11 bases between them. The CDR3 is made up of 14 amino acids. CDR3 amino acids: CSVVRSGSTDTQYF. CDR3 nucleotides: TGCAGCGTTGTCCGAAGCGGGAGCACAGATACGCAGTATTTT.